These T cell receptor beta chains were read from a single sample in a study of T cell responses to AZD1222 COVID-19 vaccine. The table came from immunoSEQ multiplex PCR; TCRdb's copy has only in-frame clones and leaves some out. The table shows 150,000 or so clones, with about 90% occurring only once. The sample here was peripheral blood, taken on day 0 of AZD1222 vaccination. The receptors derive from an adult in good health. Both conserved end residues are trimmed from each CDR3.

len: 10; j_gene: TRBJ2-7; v_gene: TRBV6-5; CDR3aa: ASGRPNYEQY
len: 13; j_gene: TRBJ1-2; v_gene: TRBV19; CDR3aa: ASSIWTGSNYGYT
len: 12; j_gene: TRBJ1-1; v_gene: TRBV18; CDR3aa: ASSPDGQNTEAF
len: 12; j_gene: TRBJ2-3; v_gene: TRBV5-1; CDR3aa: ASSSGTGSDTQY
len: 14; j_gene: TRBJ2-5; v_gene: TRBV28; CDR3aa: ASTGASGGQRETQY
len: 12; j_gene: TRBJ2-3; v_gene: TRBV11-3; CDR3aa: ASSPRGRPYTQY
len: 13; j_gene: TRBJ2-2; v_gene: TRBV10-3; CDR3aa: AIRGGPPNTGELF
len: 10; j_gene: TRBJ2-2; v_gene: TRBV18; CDR3aa: ASSPDTGELF
len: 12; j_gene: TRBJ1-2; v_gene: TRBV5-6; CDR3aa: ASSPGGWAYGYT
len: 13; j_gene: TRBJ2-5; v_gene: TRBV5-4; CDR3aa: ASSAPRDSRETQY
len: 13; j_gene: TRBJ1-1; v_gene: TRBV18; CDR3aa: ASSLGGNMNTEAF
len: 13; j_gene: TRBJ1-1; v_gene: TRBV18; CDR3aa: ASSPGTGYGTEAF
len: 12; j_gene: TRBJ2-2; v_gene: TRBV10-3; CDR3aa: AITPTRITGELF
len: 13; j_gene: TRBJ2-3; v_gene: TRBV6-5; CDR3aa: ASSWSQASTDTQY
len: 12; j_gene: TRBJ1-5; v_gene: TRBV5-1; CDR3aa: ASSLGRGTQPQH
len: 16; j_gene: TRBJ2-1; v_gene: TRBV7-2; CDR3aa: ASSLAATVGGAYNEQF
len: 12; j_gene: TRBJ1-6; v_gene: TRBV10-3; CDR3aa: AISVQGGNSPLH
len: 13; j_gene: TRBJ2-5; v_gene: TRBV5-4; CDR3aa: ASSLGTGLRETQY
len: 9; j_gene: TRBJ1-6; v_gene: TRBV6-5; CDR3aa: ASSPGISLH
len: 12; j_gene: TRBJ1-1; v_gene: TRBV27; CDR3aa: ASSLTGANTEAF
len: 14; j_gene: TRBJ1-3; v_gene: TRBV19; CDR3aa: ASTRLAGELGNTIY
len: 12; j_gene: TRBJ1-1; v_gene: TRBV6-5; CDR3aa: ASSYAQTNTEAF
len: 11; j_gene: TRBJ1-2; v_gene: TRBV5-8; CDR3aa: ASTIQGADGYT
len: 12; j_gene: TRBJ1-3; v_gene: TRBV6-5; CDR3aa: ASSPQGFGNTIY
len: 13; j_gene: TRBJ2-3; v_gene: TRBV7-2; CDR3aa: ASSLGQGPTDTQY
len: 13; j_gene: TRBJ2-2; v_gene: TRBV14; CDR3aa: ASSQTGDPTGELF
len: 11; j_gene: TRBJ2-5; v_gene: TRBV5-3; CDR3aa: AGFGTGVETQY